Below are 23 T cell receptor beta chains sequenced from a single sample in a study of tumor-infiltrating lymphocytes in oesophageal squamous cell carcinoma. MiXCR was run by TCRdb on the PCR reads, yielding one entry per CDR3 protein. The sample shows 13,000 or so distinct CDR3 sequences, about 50% of them seen only once. Sequencing input: esophageal tumor tissue. Receptors originate from a female donor with esophageal squamous cell carcinoma.

The genes are TRBV20-1 and TRBJ2-3; D is undetermined. CDR3 length: 16 residues. Germline assignment: CDR1 DFQATT and CDR2 SNEGSKA (reference sequence). Trimming took off 6 bases at V and 2 bases at J, with 21 bases between the two ends. CDR3 bases: TGCAGTGCCCCTCCGGACCTTTCTACTTCCACAGATACGCAGTATTTT. This translates into CSAPPDLSTSTDTQYF.

The V call is TRBV7-6, the J call TRBJ2-5, with no clear D. V shed 6 bases and J shed 2 bases, with 10 bases lying between them. Germline CDR1 and CDR2: SGHVS and FNYEAQ. The CDR3 runs 13 residues. CDR3 in DNA: TGTGCCAGCAGTTCAGTGCGGCAAGAGACCCAGTACTTC. Translated, it gives CASSSVRQETQYF.

The V call is TRBV7-8, the J call TRBJ2-5; D is unclear. The J call may be mistaken, given a closer DNA end match to TRBJ2-7. From germline, CDR1 is SGHVS and CDR2 FQNEAQ. The CDR3 totals 14 residues. The CDR3 reads CASSLEGKSYEQYF. In nucleotides, the CDR3 is TGTGCCAGCAGCTTAGAGGGCAAGTCCTACGAGCAGTACTTC.

V and J are TRBV7-2 and TRBJ2-3, with D hard to call. TRBJ1-1 matches the DNA end more closely, so the J call is doubtful. Germline V gene sequence: CDR1 SGHTA, CDR2 FQGNSA. The CDR3 sequence is 13 residues long. CDR3 nucleotide sequence: TGTGCCAGCAGCTTAGCGGTCCTCCCTGAAGCTTTCTTT. Its protein product is CASSLAVLPEAFF.

A single count supports this clonotype. A much larger clone sits a single nucleotide away, making a read error possible. The chain employs TRBV12-3 or TRBV12-4 and TRBJ2-5; D is possibly TRBD1 (6 bases). V shed 3 bases and J shed 5 bases, with 13 bases lying between them. The CDR3 is made up of 14 amino acids. The CDR3 here is CASSFWDIRETQYF. The DNA of the CDR3 is TGTGCCAGCAGTTTTTGGGACATCCGGGAGACCCAGTACTTC.

This clonotype was counted a few times. The V call is TRBV6-1, the J call TRBJ1-2; D is ambiguous. The ends were cut back, 0 bases at V and 4 bases at J, with 3 bases in the middle. The CDR3 has 12 amino acids. Germline V gene data show CDR1 as MNHNS and CDR2 as SASEGT. This CDR3 reads CASSEAGYGYTF. In DNA form, the CDR3 reads TGTGCCAGCAGTGAAGCAGGCTATGGCTACACCTTC.

This clonotype has a handful of counts. V gene TRBV5-1 combines with J gene TRBJ2-3; D is unresolved. The J call is uncertain, as TRBJ2-7 better fits the DNA end. Germline V gene sequence: CDR1 SGHRS, CDR2 YFSETQ. The CDR3 totals 13 residues. CDR3 sequence (DNA): TGCGCCAGCAGCTTGGCCCTCGCAACCGAGCAGTACTTC. Translated: CASSLALATEQYF.

This clonotype was picked up one time. CDR3 DNA sequence: TGTGCCAGCAGCTACCCTAGCGGCCAAGAGACCCAGTACTTC. This codes for CASSYPSGQETQYF. The rearrangement uses TRBV7-3 and TRBJ2-3; TRBD2 matches at 7 bases. The end of the DNA fits TRBJ2-5 better, so the J call may be wrong. The CDR3 totals 14 residues. CDR1 is SGHTA and CDR2 is FQGTGA in the germline V gene.

The gene calls are TRBV7-2 and TRBJ2-1, with D maybe TRBD1 (5 bases). The CDR3 is 14 amino acids. Germline V lookup: CDR1 SGHTA, CDR2 FQGNSA. The ends were cut back, 3 bases at V and 10 bases at J, with 16 bases in the middle. The CDR3, as DNA: TGTGCCAGCAGCTTCGTCAACAGGCCGCACGAGCAGTTCTTC. It specifies CASSFVNRPHEQFF. Filled out from reference TRBV7-2 and TRBJ2-1, the complete variable domain reads GAGVSQSPSNKVTEKGKDVELRCDPISGHTALYWYRQSLGQGLEFLIYFQGNSAPDKSGLPSDRFSAERTGGSVSTLTIQRTQQEDSAVYLCASSFVNRPHEQFFGPGTRLTVL.

CDR3 DNA: TGTGCTAGTGGTTTTTTTCCCCAGGGGGCATATGGCTACACCTTC. This codes for CASGFFPQGAYGYTF. The chain recombines TRBV12-5 with TRBJ1-2; 8 bases line up with TRBD1. Germline loops: CDR1 LGHNT, CDR2 FRNRAP. V lost 3 bases to trimming and J lost 5 bases; unmatched junction nucleotides: 8. This CDR3 has 15 residues.

By share of the sample, this clonotype is medium-sized. This chain connects TRBV11-2 to TRBJ2-1, with D possibly called TRBD1 or TRBD2 (5 bases each). The CDR3 extends over 13 amino acids. Looked up from germline, CDR1 is SGHAT and CDR2 is FQNNGV. Trimming took off 6 bases at V and 8 bases at J, with 14 bases between the two ends. Here the CDR3 reads CASRPGRRHEQFF. CDR3 nucleotides: TGTGCCAGCAGACCGGGACGGAGGCATGAGCAGTTCTTC.

With regard to this clonotype: Since no conserved phenylalanine or tryptophan closes the CDR3, a read error is the likely cause. The limits of the CDR3 on the DNA are not certain, so only TCRdb's listed CDR3 is given. This sequence joins TRBV7-2 and TRBJ2-3; the listed D gene, TRBD2, was not tested against the DNA. The length of the CDR3 is 17 amino acids, counting both ends. Germline loops: CDR1 SGHTA, CDR2 FQGNSA. CDR3 residues: CASSSTGTSYNEQFFGP.

The CDR3 spells CASRDPSGQKSYGYTF. The CDR3 DNA is TGTGCCAGCAGAGACCCCTCGGGACAGAAATCTTATGGCTACACCTTC. The chain recombines TRBV6-8 with TRBJ2-7; 7 positions agree with TRBD1. With the DNA end fitting TRBJ1-2 better, the J assignment may be wrong. The CDR3 spans 16 residues. Germline V gene data show CDR1 as MNHGY and CDR2 as SAAAGT.

This clonotype was recorded once. V gene TRBV7-6 combines with J gene TRBJ2-7; tentatively, D is TRBD2 (5 bases). V was clipped by 5 bases and J by 2 bases, with 13 bases between them. From germline, CDR1 is SGHVS and CDR2 FNYEAQ. This CDR3 spans 14 amino acids. The CDR3 DNA reads as TGTGCCAGCAGCCCCGGTAGCGTTACCTACGAGCAGTACTTC. It yields the protein CASSPGSVTYEQYF.

This chain links TRBV7-8 with TRBJ2-3; 13 nucleotides match TRBD2. The CDR3 covers 16 residues. Germline CDR1 reads SGHVS; CDR2 reads FQNEAQ. With V trimmed by 5 bases and J by 4 bases, 6 bases remained unmatched. The CDR3 loop is CASSLRGLAGADTQYF. The CDR3 coding sequence is TGTGCCAGCAGCCTCCGAGGACTAGCGGGAGCAGATACGCAGTATTTT. The whole variable domain, remainder taken from reference TRBV7-8 and TRBJ2-3, is GAGVSQSPRYKVAKRGQDVALRCDPISGHVSLFWYQQALGQGPEFLTYFQNEAQLDKSGLPSDRFFAERPEGSVSTLKIQRTQQEDSAVYLCASSLRGLAGADTQYFGPGTRLTVL.

Points on this clonotype: The junction departs from the called germline gene at one end, perhaps through a read error. The chain employs TRBV6-6 and TRBJ2-5, with a weak D call TRBD2 (6 bases). CDR1 and CDR2 from the germline V gene are MNHNY and SVGAGI (reference sequence). The CDR3 runs to 13 residues. The CDR3 here is CASSYTKTSLDFF. CDR3 DNA: TGTGCCAGCAGTTACACGAAGACTAGTCTTGATTTCTTC.

The gene calls are TRBV7-2 and TRBJ2-3; D unclear. The CDR3 sequence is 13 residues long. Trimming removed 1 base at V and 5 bases at J, with 7 bases between. The germline CDR1 and CDR2 sequences are SGHTA and FQGNSA. CDR3 loop: CASSLGGQDTQYF. CDR3 nucleotide sequence: TGTGCCAGCAGCTTAGGTGGGCAAGATACGCAGTATTTT.

This clonotype was seen only a few times. The chain combines TRBV6-1 with TRBJ2-7; possible D gene TRBD2, 6 bases. The DNA end lines up better with TRBJ2-1; the J call may be wrong. CDR3 size: 18 residues. The germline gives CDR1 MNHNS, CDR2 SASEGT. CDR3 nucleotides: TGTGCCAGCAGTGAGGGTTCCGCGGGGCGCAGCTCCTACAATGAGCAGTTCTTC. Its translation is CASSEGSAGRSSYNEQFF.

This clonotype was seen at least ten times. The chain joins TRBV28 to TRBJ2-5, with D tentatively TRBD2 (5 bases). Germline CDR1 MDHEN, CDR2 SYDVKM. The V gene lost 0 bases and the J gene lost 2 bases, with 13 bases spanning the gap. This CDR3 has 16 residues. The CDR3 DNA is TGTGCCAGCAGTTTATGGGCGGGCCAGGAACAAGAGACCCAGTACTTC. This codes for CASSLWAGQEQETQYF.

This clonotype is medium-sized in the sample. V is TRBV7-2 and J is TRBJ1-4; D unresolved. Germline V gene lookup returns CDR1 SGHTA and CDR2 FQGNSA. The CDR3 has 15 residues. Trimming took 1 base from V and 5 from J, leaving 11 bases between them. This CDR3 reads CASSLVGSGNEKLFF. Here the CDR3 DNA reads TGTGCCAGCAGCTTAGTAGGATCGGGAAATGAAAAACTGTTTTTT. The whole variable domain, filled in from reference TRBV7-2 and TRBJ1-4, reads GAGVSQSPSNKVTEKGKDVELRCDPISGHTALYWYRQSLGQGLEFLIYFQGNSAPDKSGLPSDRFSAERTGGSVSTLTIQRTQQEDSAVYLCASSLVGSGNEKLFFGSGTQLSVL.

The CDR3 loop is CASSWGLPQETQYF. The CDR3 region has the DNA TGTGCCAGCAGCTGGGGCTTACCTCAAGAGACCCAGTACTTC. V and J are TRBV7-2 and TRBJ2-3; possibly TRBD1 for D (5 bases). The DNA end lines up better with TRBJ2-5; the J call may be wrong. CDR3 length: 14 amino acids. Germline V gives CDR1 SGHTA, CDR2 FQGNSA.

By share, this clonotype counts as large (0.1 to 1%). This chain joins TRBV7-2 and TRBJ2-5; 8 positions agree with TRBD2. Germline V lookup: CDR1 SGHTA, CDR2 FQGNSA. V lost 3 bases, J lost 2 bases, and 8 bases stayed unmatched. This CDR3 has 16 amino acids. The CDR3, as DNA: TGTGCCAGCAGCTTCCCGCCAGCGGGAGCTCAAGAGACCCAGTACTTC. The encoded protein is CASSFPPAGAQETQYF.

The V gene is TRBV3-1, the J gene TRBJ1-1; 8 bases map to TRBD1. Trimming at V came to 0 bases and at J to 8 bases, leaving 5 bases not matched to a gene. Looked up from germline, CDR1 is LGHDT and CDR2 is YNNKEL (reference sequence). The CDR3 has 14 amino acids. The CDR3 region is CASSQDLAGGEAFF. For the CDR3, the DNA is TGTGCCAGCAGCCAAGACTTGGCAGGGGGCGAAGCTTTCTTT.